The clone carrying this T cell receptor beta chain was detected only a few times. Its antigen is currently unknown. This may come from a read error, since a much larger clone is one base off. The source of the sample is a study of T cell repertoires in cytomegalovirus infection. Each CDR3 protein gets one entry after TCRdb re-called the reads with MiXCR. The data hold about 920,000 distinct CDR3 sequences, with more than 25% observed a single time. CDR1 and CDR2 from the germline V gene are SEHNR and FQNEAQ (reference sequence). Trimming took off 2 bases at V and 0 bases at J, with 5 bases between the two ends. CDR3 size: 14 residues.

This TCR was recovered from a human donor in good health (CMV status not recorded). Some clones in this sample may be carry-over from other donors' samples. The V and J genes are TRBV7-9 and TRBJ1-3, with D unresolved. Source: cultured CD8+ T cells from PBMCs, taken from culture after CMV antigen stimulation. In DNA form, the CDR3 reads TGTGCCAGCAGCTTACCGAGCTCTGGAAACACCATATATTTT. The encoded protein is CASSLPSSGNTIYF.